This T cell receptor (beta chain) was profiled in a study of T cells in tumors after PD-1 blockade. Study context: Some patients also took daily vismodegib 150 mg during anti-PD-1 treatment. Whole-study findings and limits: About 41% of tumor TCR clonotypes were also found in blood.

On this clone: Its cognate antigen is unknown.

Here immunoSEQ multiplex PCR was the method, and the copy in TCRdb shows in-frame clones only, minus some. The sample includes more than 45,000 clones, roughly 84% of them seen just once. Template: tumor biopsy or peripheral blood genomic DNA, roughly 616-6,500 ng per sample. Germline CDR1 SGHRS, CDR2 YFSETQ. This CDR3 has 14 amino acids. V dropped 4 bases and J dropped 7 bases, with 17 bases sitting between them. This rearrangement joins TRBV5-1 to TRBJ1-2; no definite D call. The sequencing used PBMCs, collected before anti-PD-1 therapy. This receptor was obtained from a human donor with advanced basal cell or squamous cell carcinoma (not recorded which). Written as DNA, the CDR3 is TGCGCCAGCAGCACCAACGGGGAAGGTCTTGGCTACACCTTC. This gives the protein CASSTNGEGLGYTF.